Sequencing of this T cell receptor beta chain was carried out in a study of blood T cell repertoires in COVID-19 (TCRdb year 2020). Concerning the study at large: Samples covering the acute and convalescent phases of COVID-19 were provided by collaborators in the United States, Italy and Spain. The material from the prospective study consisted of cDNA or gDNA derived from T cells, B-cell-depleted T cells, or PBMCs. The dataset comprised deeply sampled blood TCRbeta repertoires from subjects exposed to, actively infected with, or recovered from COVID-19. The repertoires were made available in a free public database intended to serve as a resource for research on the immune response to SARS-CoV-2. Samples were obtained from the ongoing ImmuneRACE study (first 160 participants) and from about 1,300 subjects provided by 6 global collaborators. Nearly every sample came with metadata listing a de-identified subject ID, COVID-19 status, age in years and sex. Where available, HLA class I and class II types were taken from metadata supplied by the sample provider and were not determined by assay-based typing.

With regard to this clone: Its antigen is unknown. No clone much larger than this one lies a single base away; base qualities are absent.

Points the paper makes about the study in general: The quantity of clinical and demographic metadata differed by source and by participant and was supplied without curation.

Collaborating institutions collected whole blood in K2EDTA tubes following their own protocols. Collaborator samples were shipped for TCRbeta analysis as frozen whole blood, isolated PBMCs, or DNA extracted from either sample type. The CDR3 measures 13 amino acids from cysteine to phenylalanine. The CDR3 DNA has 39 bases and is translated from base 1. Trimming removed 4 bases from V and 1 base from J, leaving 7 bases between the germline ends. TCRbeta CDR3 regions were amplified from genomic DNA by means of the immunoSEQ Assay, a bias-controlled multiplex PCR. The study's processing was this. The number of nucleated cells in each sample was estimated from the amplification of reference gene primers within the assay. Sequence reads were collapsed and filtered to measure the absolute abundance of every unique TCRbeta CDR3 rearrangement. For each sample, productive Simpson clonality was calculated as the square root of Simpson's diversity index over productive rearrangements. What TCRdb holds here is the immuneACCESS table cut down to in-frame rearrangements. Part of the clones is not present; checked against another copy, under half of the missing clones reflect an unresolved V gene, and the others are unexplained. From that table come the V and J calls and clone size; the DNA was used to work out D and trimming. For this sample there are about 71,000 clones; 82% appear just once. The ten most abundant clones make up roughly 15% of the sample.

The receptor's source is a woman aged 80 or older with acute or convalescent COVID-19. Material for sequencing was peripheral blood. Recombination connected TRBV12-3 or TRBV12-4 to TRBJ1-1; TRBD1 might be the D gene, on 6 matching bases. The CDR3 protein is CASSWDKNTEAFF. The DNA sequence is TGTGCCAGCAGTTGGGACAAGAACACTGAAGCTTTCTTT.